Below, 17 T cell receptor beta chains from the same sample are listed, as sequenced in a study of CD4 and CD8 cells across lung adenocarcinoma regions. TCRdb analysed the PCR reads with MiXCR anew, one entry per CDR3 protein. The sample records 24,000 or so distinct CDR3 sequences, 52% being singletons. Input material: CD4+ T cells from the center of a lung tumor. The source is a male donor with lung adenocarcinoma. The CD4 and CD8 labels of this study may be unreliable.

The chain recombines TRBV20-1 with TRBJ2-3; unclear D gene. V lost 6 bases, J lost 0 bases, and 16 bases lay in between. Germline loops: CDR1 DFQATT, CDR2 SNEGSKA (reference sequence). The CDR3 is 15 amino acids. Here the CDR3 DNA reads TGCAGTGCGGTCCTCCAGGCTGTGAGCACAGATACGCAGTATTTT. This codes for CSAVLQAVSTDTQYF.

In its sample, this clonotype was seen once. The chain combines TRBV6-1 with TRBJ2-2; TRBD2 aligns across 8 bases. The J call may be mistaken, given a closer DNA end match to TRBJ2-3. The CDR3 runs 13 residues. The germline CDR1 and CDR2 sequences are MNHNS and SASEGT. CDR3 DNA sequence: TGTGCCAGCAACAAGCGGGAGTACGGTACGCAGTATTTT. Protein product: CASNKREYGTQYF.

The rearrangement uses TRBV3-1 and TRBJ2-2, with 8 bases that match TRBD1. V shed 4 bases, J shed 0 bases, and the junction held 4 bases outside the gene matches. Germline V gene sequence: CDR1 LGHDT, CDR2 YNNKEL (reference sequence). This CDR3 comprises 16 residues. CDR3 amino acids: CASSPRQGTNTGELFF. CDR3 DNA: TGTGCCAGCAGCCCCAGACAGGGGACGAACACCGGGGAGCTGTTTTTT. Filled out from reference TRBV3-1 and TRBJ2-2, the complete variable domain reads DTAVSQTPKYLVTQMGNDKSIKCEQNLGHDTMYWYKQDSKKFLKIMFSYNNKELIINETVPNRFSPKSPDKAHLNLHINSLELGDSAVYFCASSPRQGTNTGELFFGEGSRLTVL.

This clonotype has only a few counts. The V and J genes are TRBV7-8 and TRBJ2-3; TRBD1 or TRBD2 may be the D gene (5 bases each). Trimming stripped 7 bases from V and 1 base from J, with 18 bases between. The CDR3 has 16 residues. Looked up from germline, CDR1 is SGHVS and CDR2 is FQNEAQ. The CDR3 protein is CASTIPRGGRTDTQYF. In DNA form, the CDR3 reads TGTGCCAGCACCATCCCCCGGGGCGGACGCACAGATACGCAGTATTTT.

The chain couples TRBV6-1 to TRBJ2-5, with D possibly being TRBD2 (7 bases). Trimming took off 9 bases at V and 4 bases at J, with 21 bases between the two ends. This CDR3 spans 15 amino acids. CDR1 and CDR2 from the germline V gene are MNHNS and SASEGT. The CDR3 DNA is TGTGCCAGGGGGCGCGGGGGCCGTGGCCCAGAGACCCAGTACTTC. Amino acids: CARGRGGRGPETQYF.

This clonotype counts as medium-sized (0.01 to 0.1%). The genes are TRBV25-1 and TRBJ2-7; the D gene could be TRBD1 or TRBD2 (5 bases each). The CDR3 runs 15 residues. Germline CDR1 and CDR2: MGHDK and SYGVNS. Trimming shortened V by 6 bases and J by 2 bases, and 17 bases separated the two germline ends. The CDR3 region is CASSHNQRGTYEQYF. The DNA for the CDR3 is TGTGCCAGCAGCCACAATCAGAGGGGTACCTACGAGCAGTACTTC.

This clonotype was recorded at least ten times. This chain uses TRBV6-5 with TRBJ2-1; possibly TRBD1 or TRBD2 for D (5 bases each). The length of the CDR3 is 16 residues. The germline V and J ends were trimmed by 2 bases and 7 bases, with 18 bases remaining between them. Per the germline V gene, CDR1 is MNHEY and CDR2 is SVGAGI. CDR3 residues: CASSYLAGTSWNEQFF. In DNA, the CDR3 is TGTGCCAGCAGTTACCTCGCAGGGACCTCCTGGAATGAGCAGTTCTTC.

Points on this clonotype: The junction departs from the called germline gene at one end, perhaps through a read error. This chain joins TRBV10-2 and TRBJ2-5; no definite D call. There are 11 residues in the CDR3. Germline V gene data show CDR1 as WSHSY and CDR2 as SAAADI. This chain's CDR3 is CASSDLETQYF. As DNA, the CDR3 is TGCGCCAGCAGTGACCTCGAGACCCAGTATTTC.

Only a few counts were recorded for this clonotype. At one end the junction does not follow the germline gene, possibly because of a read error. CDR3 nucleotide sequence: TGTGCCAGCAGACTCCAGTCTGGAAGCACAGATGCGCAGTATTTT. Encoded protein: CASRLQSGSTDAQYF. This chain joins TRBV6-5 and TRBJ2-3; D is undetermined. The CDR3 extends over 15 amino acids. CDR1 is MNHEY and CDR2 is SVGAGI in the germline V gene.

In this sample, this clonotype turned up once. V usage is TRBV27 and J usage is TRBJ2-3, with D possibly matching TRBD1 (6 bases). Germline CDR1 MNHEY, CDR2 SMNVEV (reference sequence). V was pared by 8 bases and J by 0 bases, with 9 bases between. This CDR3 comprises 13 residues. The CDR3 nucleotides read TGTGCCAGCCGACAGGATAGCACAGATACGCAGTATTTT. Translated, it gives CASRQDSTDTQYF.

This clonotype showed up just once. This chain connects TRBV30 to TRBJ1-2; D gene uncertain. Germline V CDR1 and CDR2: GTSNPN, SVGIG (reference sequence). The CDR3 is made up of 11 amino acids. Trimming removed 2 bases at V and 5 bases at J, with 6 bases between. The DNA of the CDR3 is TGTGCCTGGAGTAATGGGTATGGCTACACCTTC. It yields the protein CAWSNGYGYTF.

This clonotype has ten or more counts. The genes are TRBV11-3 and TRBJ1-1; D is undetermined. Trimming took off 5 bases at V and 2 bases at J, with 9 bases between the two ends. This CDR3 is built from 13 residues. Germline CDR1 reads SGHNT; CDR2 reads YENEEA. The CDR3 loop is CASSDRLNTEAFF. DNA of the CDR3: TGTGCCAGCAGCGACCGGCTAAACACTGAAGCTTTCTTT.

By share, this clonotype counts as large. This CDR3 reads CASSEGSSGRAGEQYF. The CDR3 DNA sequence: TGTGCCAGCAGTGAAGGGTCTAGCGGGAGGGCTGGCGAGCAGTACTTC. This rearrangement joins TRBV6-1 to TRBJ2-1; 12 bases agree with TRBD2. The J call may be incorrect, as the DNA end agrees better with TRBJ2-7. Looked up from germline, CDR1 is MNHNS and CDR2 is SASEGT. The length of the CDR3 is 16 residues.

The chain combines TRBV27 with TRBJ2-4, with a weak D call TRBD2 (6 bases). Germline lookup yields CDR1 MNHEY and CDR2 SMNVEV (reference sequence). This CDR3 spans 14 amino acids. Here the CDR3 DNA reads TGTGGCGCTAAGGGGCGGGGAGCCACAAATACGCAGTACTTC. Translated: CGAKGRGATNTQYF.

The rearrangement links TRBV6-1 to TRBJ2-1; tentatively, D is TRBD2 (6 bases). V shed 8 bases and J shed 0 bases, with 17 bases lying between them. This CDR3 comprises 16 residues. Germline V lookup: CDR1 MNHNS, CDR2 SASEGT. The CDR3 DNA reads TGTGCCAGCGGCACACTAGCATGGAGCTCCTACAATGAGCAGTTCTTC. This sequence encodes CASGTLAWSSYNEQFF.

This clonotype was seen a single time. The chain recombines TRBV27 with TRBJ2-4; 8 nucleotides align to TRBD2. The junction had 23 bases not matched to a gene; V was cut back by 6 bases and J by 13 bases. CDR1 is MNHEY and CDR2 is SMNVEV in the germline V gene (reference sequence). The CDR3 sequence is 17 residues long. The DNA for the CDR3 is TGTGCCAGCAGCGCGGGCGGCGGGGGGTGTGACCAAGACACCCAGTACTTC. Encoded protein: CASSAGGGGCDQDTQYF.

This clonotype occurred many times. V and J are TRBV24-1 and TRBJ2-3; weak D call: TRBD2 (6 bases). This CDR3 region has 14 residues. The V end lost 2 bases, the J end lost 3 bases, and 8 bases lay between the germline ends. Germline CDR1 and CDR2: KGHDR and SFDVKD. The DNA of the CDR3 is TGTGCCACCAGTGATTCCGGGAGTACAGATACGCAGTATTTT. It encodes CATSDSGSTDTQYF.